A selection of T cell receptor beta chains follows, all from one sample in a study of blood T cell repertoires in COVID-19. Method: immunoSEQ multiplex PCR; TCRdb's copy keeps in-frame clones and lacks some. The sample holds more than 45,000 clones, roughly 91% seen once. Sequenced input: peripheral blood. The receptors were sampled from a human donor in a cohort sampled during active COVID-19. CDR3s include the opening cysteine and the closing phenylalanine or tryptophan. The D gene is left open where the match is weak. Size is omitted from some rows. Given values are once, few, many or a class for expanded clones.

CDR3nt: TGTGCCAGCAGGCTAGCGGACGAGCAGTACTTC
CDR3aa: CASRLADEQYF
abundance: few
v_gene: TRBV7-8
d_gene: TRBD2
j_gene: TRBJ2-7

CDR3nt: TGCGCCAGCAGCCCGGGACAGGGGGGCCAGCAGTACTTC
CDR3aa: CASSPGQGGQQYF
abundance: few
v_gene: TRBV5-1
d_gene: TRBD1
j_gene: TRBJ2-7

CDR3nt: TGTGCCAGCAGACAGGGTATCGGGTCACCCCTCCACTTT
CDR3aa: CASRQGIGSPLHF
abundance: -
v_gene: TRBV12-3/TRBV12-4
d_gene: -
j_gene: TRBJ1-6

CDR3nt: TGCGCCAGCAGCCCCGATCCGGGGTTAACAAATGAAAAACTGTTTTTT
CDR3aa: CASSPDPGLTNEKLFF
abundance: -
v_gene: TRBV5-1
d_gene: -
j_gene: TRBJ1-4

CDR3nt: TGTGCCAGCAGCCCTTCCTACGAGCAGTACTTC
CDR3aa: CASSPSYEQYF
abundance: -
v_gene: TRBV11-2
d_gene: -
j_gene: TRBJ2-7

CDR3nt: TGTGCCAGCAGCCGCCCCTCGCCGGGACAGGGTAACGGCTACACCTTC
CDR3aa: CASSRPSPGQGNGYTF
abundance: -
v_gene: TRBV5-4
d_gene: TRBD1
j_gene: TRBJ1-2

CDR3nt: TGTGCCAGTAGTAACCAGGGGTGGGATAATGAAAAACTGTTTTTT
CDR3aa: CASSNQGWDNEKLFF
abundance: -
v_gene: TRBV19
d_gene: -
j_gene: TRBJ1-4

CDR3nt: TGTGCCAGCAGCTTACGGTACGAGCAGTACTTC
CDR3aa: CASSLRYEQYF
abundance: -
v_gene: TRBV7-9
d_gene: -
j_gene: TRBJ2-7

CDR3nt: TGTGCCAGCAGCTTAGAATCGGGGACAGGGGGAAACACCATATATTTT
CDR3aa: CASSLESGTGGNTIYF
abundance: once
v_gene: TRBV7-9
d_gene: TRBD1
j_gene: TRBJ1-3

CDR3nt: TGTGCCAGCAGCTTAGGGACAGGGAAAGAGACCCAGTACTTC
CDR3aa: CASSLGTGKETQYF
abundance: -
v_gene: TRBV7-8
d_gene: TRBD1
j_gene: TRBJ2-5

CDR3nt: TGTGCCACCAGCAGACCGGACAGCGTCCTCCCCCTAGGTGAGCAGTACTTC
CDR3aa: CATSRPDSVLPLGEQYF
abundance: -
v_gene: TRBV15
d_gene: -
j_gene: TRBJ2-7

CDR3nt: TGTGCCAGCAGTGACAGGGGGCGGAAATCTGAAGCTTTCTTT
CDR3aa: CASSDRGRKSEAFF
abundance: -
v_gene: TRBV2
d_gene: TRBD1
j_gene: TRBJ1-1

CDR3nt: TGTGCCAGCAGACAGTCTGGGGCCAACGTCCTGACTTTC
CDR3aa: CASRQSGANVLTF
abundance: -
v_gene: TRBV2
d_gene: -
j_gene: TRBJ2-6

CDR3nt: TGTGCCAGCAGCCAAGTGGGGGGACAGGCCCACGAGCAGTACTTC
CDR3aa: CASSQVGGQAHEQYF
abundance: -
v_gene: TRBV3-1/TRBV3-2
d_gene: TRBD1
j_gene: TRBJ2-7

CDR3nt: TGTGCCAGCTCACCACGGACAGGAATTAATGAAAAACTGTTTTTT
CDR3aa: CASSPRTGINEKLFF
abundance: -
v_gene: TRBV18
d_gene: TRBD1
j_gene: TRBJ1-4

CDR3nt: TGCGCCAGCAGCCAGGGACCCTCCCCAGGGACTAGCGGAAACACAGATACGCAGTATTTT
CDR3aa: CASSQGPSPGTSGNTDTQYF
abundance: -
v_gene: TRBV4-1
d_gene: TRBD2
j_gene: TRBJ2-3

CDR3nt: TGTGCCAGTAGTATAAGGGCCGGGACTATCTACGAGCAGTACTTC
CDR3aa: CASSIRAGTIYEQYF
abundance: -
v_gene: TRBV19
d_gene: TRBD2
j_gene: TRBJ2-7

CDR3nt: TGTGCCAGCAGCCCACGCCTGACAGGGGGACCCTACGAGCAGTACTTC
CDR3aa: CASSPRLTGGPYEQYF
abundance: -
v_gene: TRBV11-2
d_gene: TRBD1
j_gene: TRBJ2-7

CDR3nt: TGTGCCAGCAGGGCAGGGGGATTCTCAGATACGCAGTATTTT
CDR3aa: CASRAGGFSDTQYF
abundance: -
v_gene: TRBV2
d_gene: TRBD1
j_gene: TRBJ2-3

CDR3nt: TGTGCCAGCAGCTTAGAAGGTGGGAGGAACACTGAAGCTTTCTTT
CDR3aa: CASSLEGGRNTEAFF
abundance: -
v_gene: TRBV7-2
d_gene: -
j_gene: TRBJ1-1

CDR3nt: TGCGCCAGCAGCCAAGAGGGCCCGTGGAATGAGCAGTTCTTC
CDR3aa: CASSQEGPWNEQFF
abundance: -
v_gene: TRBV4-1
d_gene: -
j_gene: TRBJ2-1

CDR3nt: TGTGCCAGCAGCCTACAGGGGCCTTTCGGCAATGAGCAGTTCTTC
CDR3aa: CASSLQGPFGNEQFF
abundance: -
v_gene: TRBV11-3
d_gene: TRBD1
j_gene: TRBJ2-1

CDR3nt: TGTGCCACCAGCAGGACACGGACAGGGGGGGAAAAACTGTTTTTT
CDR3aa: CATSRTRTGGEKLFF
abundance: -
v_gene: TRBV15
d_gene: TRBD1
j_gene: TRBJ1-4

CDR3nt: TGCGCCAGCAGCTTTACGGGAGGGCCGGGGGAGACCCAGTACTTC
CDR3aa: CASSFTGGPGETQYF
abundance: once
v_gene: TRBV5-1
d_gene: TRBD2
j_gene: TRBJ2-5

CDR3nt: TGTGCCAGCAGGCCTCTAGCAGGTACTTACAATGAGCAGTTCTTC
CDR3aa: CASRPLAGTYNEQFF
abundance: once
v_gene: TRBV2
d_gene: -
j_gene: TRBJ2-1

CDR3nt: TGTGCCAGTAGTATGAGGGGGCTGGCTGAAGCTTTCTTT
CDR3aa: CASSMRGLAEAFF
abundance: few
v_gene: TRBV19
d_gene: TRBD1
j_gene: TRBJ1-1

CDR3nt: TGTGCCAGCAGCACTCGTTTTGACTACGAGCAGTACTTC
CDR3aa: CASSTRFDYEQYF
abundance: -
v_gene: TRBV11-2
d_gene: -
j_gene: TRBJ2-7

CDR3nt: TGTGCCAGCAGTTCCCGCGGAAACTACGAGCAGTACTTC
CDR3aa: CASSSRGNYEQYF
abundance: -
v_gene: TRBV12-3/TRBV12-4
d_gene: -
j_gene: TRBJ2-7

CDR3nt: TGTGCCTGGGGGGACAGCATGAACACTGAAGCTTTCTTT
CDR3aa: CAWGDSMNTEAFF
abundance: once
v_gene: TRBV30
d_gene: TRBD1
j_gene: TRBJ1-1

CDR3nt: TGTGCCAGCAGTTACTCTGCCGGGAGGTCCTACAATGAGCAGTTCTTC
CDR3aa: CASSYSAGRSYNEQFF
abundance: once
v_gene: TRBV6-5
d_gene: TRBD2
j_gene: TRBJ2-1

CDR3nt: TGTGCCAGCAGTTTTGACAGGGGCTACGAGCAGTACTTC
CDR3aa: CASSFDRGYEQYF
abundance: -
v_gene: TRBV6-5
d_gene: TRBD1
j_gene: TRBJ2-7

CDR3nt: TGTGCCAGCAGTAGAGACAGGGGGCTCTACAATGAGCAGTTCTTC
CDR3aa: CASSRDRGLYNEQFF
abundance: -
v_gene: TRBV25-1
d_gene: TRBD1
j_gene: TRBJ2-1

CDR3nt: TGTGCCAGCAGTGTGCGGGAGGGCCTTCGGCAAGAGACCCAGTACTTC
CDR3aa: CASSVREGLRQETQYF
abundance: -
v_gene: TRBV28
d_gene: TRBD2
j_gene: TRBJ2-5

CDR3nt: TGTGCCAGCAGCAACCGGGGACAGGGAGCAATAGCGGGGCTGCGCGGGGAGCTGTTTTTT
CDR3aa: CASSNRGQGAIAGLRGELFF
abundance: -
v_gene: TRBV21-1
d_gene: -
j_gene: TRBJ2-2

CDR3nt: TGTGCCAGCAGTCGGGGGACAGGGGATTTCTATGGCTACACCTTC
CDR3aa: CASSRGTGDFYGYTF
abundance: -
v_gene: TRBV6-5
d_gene: TRBD1
j_gene: TRBJ1-2

CDR3nt: TGTGCCAGCAGCGCAAGGTTCCGTGGGGGAGGTGAGCAGTTCTTC
CDR3aa: CASSARFRGGGEQFF
abundance: -
v_gene: TRBV9
d_gene: -
j_gene: TRBJ2-1

CDR3nt: TGCGCCAGCAGCGTGGGACAGGCCACCGCAGATACGCAGTATTTT
CDR3aa: CASSVGQATADTQYF
abundance: -
v_gene: TRBV5-1
d_gene: TRBD1
j_gene: TRBJ2-3

CDR3nt: TGCGCCAGCAGCTTGATCATACCGGCGGCCGGGGCCAAAAACATTCAGTACTTC
CDR3aa: CASSLIIPAAGAKNIQYF
abundance: -
v_gene: TRBV5-1
d_gene: -
j_gene: TRBJ2-4

CDR3nt: TGTGCCAGCAGCCAAGGGACAGTCTCCTACGAGCAGTACTTC
CDR3aa: CASSQGTVSYEQYF
abundance: -
v_gene: TRBV3-1/TRBV3-2
d_gene: -
j_gene: TRBJ2-7

CDR3nt: TGCGCCAGCAGTTCACAGGGGTCCTTCACCGGGGAGCTGTTTTTT
CDR3aa: CASSSQGSFTGELFF
abundance: -
v_gene: TRBV5-1
d_gene: TRBD1
j_gene: TRBJ2-2

CDR3nt: TGCGCCAGCAGCTTCGGTTCAACTAATGAAAAACTGTTTTTT
CDR3aa: CASSFGSTNEKLFF
abundance: -
v_gene: TRBV5-1
d_gene: -
j_gene: TRBJ1-4

CDR3nt: TGTGCCAGCAGCGGGGGGACTTTAGATACGCAGTATTTT
CDR3aa: CASSGGTLDTQYF
abundance: -
v_gene: TRBV5-6
d_gene: -
j_gene: TRBJ2-3

CDR3nt: TGTGCCAGCAGTGGGGGGTCGGAGACCCAGTACTTC
CDR3aa: CASSGGSETQYF
abundance: -
v_gene: TRBV7-6
d_gene: -
j_gene: TRBJ2-5

CDR3nt: TGTGCCAGCAGCGTCCCCCGGGGGGCTGGAAACACCATATATTTT
CDR3aa: CASSVPRGAGNTIYF
abundance: -
v_gene: TRBV11-1
d_gene: -
j_gene: TRBJ1-3

CDR3nt: TGTGCCAGCAGTGATGCGCCAGATACGCAGTATTTT
CDR3aa: CASSDAPDTQYF
abundance: -
v_gene: TRBV2
d_gene: -
j_gene: TRBJ2-3